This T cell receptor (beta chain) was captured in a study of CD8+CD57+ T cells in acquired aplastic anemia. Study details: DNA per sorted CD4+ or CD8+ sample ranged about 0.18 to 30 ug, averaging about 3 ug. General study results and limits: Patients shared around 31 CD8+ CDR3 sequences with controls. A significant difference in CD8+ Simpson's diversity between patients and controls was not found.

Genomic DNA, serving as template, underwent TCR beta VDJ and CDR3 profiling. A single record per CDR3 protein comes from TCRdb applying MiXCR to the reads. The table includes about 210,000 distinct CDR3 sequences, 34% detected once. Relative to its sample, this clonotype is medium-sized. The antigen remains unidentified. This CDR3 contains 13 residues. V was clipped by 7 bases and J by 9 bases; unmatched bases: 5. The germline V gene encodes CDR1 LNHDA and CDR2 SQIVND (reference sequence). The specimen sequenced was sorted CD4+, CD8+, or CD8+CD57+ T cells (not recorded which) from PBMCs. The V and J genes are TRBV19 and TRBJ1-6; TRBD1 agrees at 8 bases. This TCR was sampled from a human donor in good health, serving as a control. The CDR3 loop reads CASTQGATSPLHF. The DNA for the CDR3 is TGTGCCAGTACCCAGGGGGCGACTTCACCCCTCCACTTT.